These 10 T cell receptor beta chains came from one sample sequenced in a study of blood T cell repertoires in COVID-19. The assay was immunoSEQ multiplex PCR, and TCRdb's table has in-frame clones only and misses some. The sample records roughly 250,000 clones, approximately 90% being singletons. Material: peripheral blood. The receptors stem from a woman aged 40 to 50 with acute or convalescent COVID-19.

The V and J genes are TRBV2 and TRBJ1-6; 7 bases are a match to TRBD1. CDR3 length: 15 residues. The germline V gene encodes CDR1 SNHLY and CDR2 FYNNEI. V dropped 5 bases and J dropped 4; count of bases not matched to a gene: 5. CDR3 nucleotides: TGTGCCAGCAGTAATAGGGGGCAGTATAATTCACCCCTCCACTTT. Protein sequence: CASSNRGQYNSPLHF.

This chain uses TRBV4-1 with TRBJ2-1; 8 bases agree with TRBD2. With 3 bases clipped from V and 7 bases from J, the junction kept 11 bases outside the gene matches. Germline assignment: CDR1 MGHRA and CDR2 YSYEKL. CDR3 length equals 16 residues. The CDR3 nucleotides read TGCGCCAGCAGCCACCCGGGGGGGCGGGTAATAAATGAGCAGTTCTTC. Translated, it gives CASSHPGGRVINEQFF.

J is TRBJ1-5 and V is TRBV5-6; no reliable D call. This CDR3 comprises 13 residues. Trimming took 0 bases from V and 6 from J, leaving 7 bases between them. Germline V gene lookup returns CDR1 SGHDT and CDR2 YYEEEE. The CDR3 DNA reads as TGTGCCAGCAGCTTGGGGCAGTTTCAGCCCCAGCATTTT. Translating it yields CASSLGQFQPQHF. Together with reference TRBV5-6 and TRBJ1-5, the CDR3 gives the full variable domain: DAGVTQSPTHLIKTRGQQVTLRCSPKSGHDTVSWYQQALGQGPQFIFQYYEEEERQRGNFPDRFSGHQFPNYSSELNVNALLLGDSALYLCASSLGQFQPQHFGDGTRLSIL.

The chain combines TRBV27 with TRBJ1-5, with TRBD1 identical over 7 bases. Per the germline V gene, CDR1 is MNHEY and CDR2 is SMNVEV (reference sequence). The CDR3 runs to 14 residues. V shed 5 bases, J shed 11 bases, and the junction held 12 bases outside the gene matches. The chain's CDR3 is CASSPGQVTTTQHF. CDR3 coding DNA: TGTGCCAGCAGTCCCGGACAGGTTACCACTACCCAGCATTTT.

The CDR3 nucleotides are TGCGCCAGCAGCCAAGAAAGACAGGGGGGCTACTACGAGCAGTACGTC. This codes for CASSQERQGGYYEQYV. This chain links TRBV4-1 with TRBJ2-7, with 9 nucleotides matching TRBD1. The CDR3 extends over 16 amino acids. Germline V gene lookup returns CDR1 MGHRA and CDR2 YSYEKL. J gave up 3 bases and V 0 bases, and 6 bases lay outside the gene matches.

DNA for the CDR3: TGTGCTAGTGGTTTGGCCGGGACAGCTTCCTTCTCTGGAAACACCATATATTTT. This encodes CASGLAGTASFSGNTIYF. This sequence joins TRBV12-5 and TRBJ1-3; 7 bases map to TRBD1. V was pared by 1 base and J by 0 bases, with 9 bases of the junction left unmatched. The V gene's germline CDR1 is LGHNT and CDR2 FRNRAP. The CDR3 contains 18 residues.

In its sample, this clone was seen once. The chain uses TRBV6-1 and TRBJ1-4; D perhaps matches TRBD1 (6 bases). The CDR3 totals 16 residues. Trimming took 1 base from V and 8 from J, leaving 17 bases between them. Germline CDR1 is MNHNS and CDR2 is SASEGT. CDR3 nucleotide sequence: TGTGCCAGCAGTGAAGTAAGAGTGAGGGGGAGAGAAAAACTGTTTTTT. As protein: CASSEVRVRGREKLFF.

The J gene is TRBJ1-4, the V gene TRBV3-1 (or the pseudogene TRBV3-2); 7 nucleotides agree with TRBD1. The junction had 7 bases not matched to a gene; V was cut back by 4 bases and J by 5 bases. The germline CDR1 and CDR2 sequences are LGHDT and YNNKEL (reference sequence). The CDR3 consists of 15 residues. CDR3 region: CASSPQGQPNEKLFF. In DNA, the CDR3 is TGTGCCAGCAGCCCCCAGGGACAGCCGAATGAAAAACTGTTTTTT.

The chain combines TRBV25-1 with TRBJ2-2; perhaps TRBD2 as D (6 bases). The CDR3 contains 15 residues. Per germline, CDR1 MGHDK and CDR2 SYGVNS. The germline V and J ends were trimmed by 7 bases and 0 bases, with 12 bases remaining between them. In DNA form, the CDR3 reads TGTGCCAGCACCAGAGCGGGTCCGAACACCGGGGAGCTGTTTTTT. Amino acid sequence: CASTRAGPNTGELFF.

The chain employs TRBV2 and TRBJ2-5, with 13 bases identical to TRBD2. Germline trimming cut 4 bases from V and 3 bases from J; bases unmatched to any gene: 8. CDR3 length: 17 amino acids. From germline, CDR1 is SNHLY and CDR2 FYNNEI. The CDR3 sequence is CASSGPPGLAGKETQYF. CDR3 DNA sequence: TGTGCCAGCAGTGGACCGCCGGGACTAGCGGGGAAAGAGACCCAGTACTTC.